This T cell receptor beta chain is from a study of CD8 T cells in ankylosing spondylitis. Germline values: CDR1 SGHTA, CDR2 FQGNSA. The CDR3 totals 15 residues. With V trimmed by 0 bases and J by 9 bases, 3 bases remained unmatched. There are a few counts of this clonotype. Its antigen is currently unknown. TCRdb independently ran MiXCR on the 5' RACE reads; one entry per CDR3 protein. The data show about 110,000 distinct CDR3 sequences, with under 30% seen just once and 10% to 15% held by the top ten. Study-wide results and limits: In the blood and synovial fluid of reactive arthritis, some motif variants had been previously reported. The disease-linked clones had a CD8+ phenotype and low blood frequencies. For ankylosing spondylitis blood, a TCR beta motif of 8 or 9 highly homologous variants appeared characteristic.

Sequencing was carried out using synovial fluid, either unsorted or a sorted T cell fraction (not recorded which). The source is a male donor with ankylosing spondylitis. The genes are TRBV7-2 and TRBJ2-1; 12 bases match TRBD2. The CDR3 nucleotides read TGTGCCAGCAGCTTAGCCGGACTAGCGGGACTTGAGCAGTTCTTC. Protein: CASSLAGLAGLEQFF.